This TCR beta chain was obtained from a study of blood T cell repertoires in COVID-19. Study in general: Specimens from acute and convalescent COVID-19 originated in the United States, Italy and Spain.

Per the original methods: Amplification of reference gene primers was used by the study to estimate nucleated cell counts. The repertoire was sequenced with immunoSEQ multiplex PCR; TCRdb's copy has only in-frame clones and lacks some. D and trimming come from the DNA, and the V and J calls and clone size come from that table. The sample shows some 130,000 clones, roughly 71% of them seen only once. The V end was cut by 1 base, the J end by 3 bases, with 10 bases between. In germline, CDR1 is SGHDT, CDR2 YYEEEE. The CDR3 loop spans 14 amino acids. Sequencing was carried out using peripheral blood. The V call is TRBV5-6, the J call TRBJ1-2; D unresolved. The clonotype was recovered from a man aged 80 or over with acute or convalescent COVID-19. The DNA for the CDR3 is TGTGCCAGCAGCTTGCCCGGCGGTGACTATGGCTACACCTTC. Translated: CASSLPGGDYGYTF.